The present T cell receptor (beta chain) was sequenced within a study of post-analysis software for immune sequencing data. Overall study findings and caveats: TRBV segments more frequent in patients than in controls numbered five and included TRBV5-6, TRBV5-1 and TRBV20-1. There was significantly lower normalized Chao1 diversity in multiple sclerosis patients than in controls. Same-batch preparations were strongly co-clustered by F measure.

V lost 6 bases to trimming and J lost 4 bases, with 19 bases between them. CDR3 size: 15 residues. Germline values: CDR1 WSHSY, CDR2 SAAADI. cDNA libraries of TCR beta carried unique molecular identifiers. cDNA molecules numbering 450,000 to 650,000 came from roughly 1 to 10 million T cells. One entry per CDR3 protein, called by TCRdb with MiXCR from the PCR reads. The profile covers 500,000 to 600,000 distinct CDR3 sequences, with around 44% appearing a single time and under 2% taken by the ten largest. With regard to this clonotype: Its specificity is not known.

The receptor was derived from a girl aged 10-17 years with multiple sclerosis. The rearrangement uses TRBV10-2 and TRBJ2-7, with a tentative D call TRBD2 (6 bases). Sequencing input: blood. CDR3 sequence: CASRGGQDIGYEQYF. The CDR3 region has the DNA TGCGCCAGCAGGGGAGGCCAAGATATAGGGTACGAGCAGTACTTC.